A selection of T cell receptor beta chains follows, all from one sample in a study of blood T cell repertoires in COVID-19. Some clones are missing from TCRdb's copy, which holds only in-frame ones; the method was immunoSEQ multiplex PCR. The sample shows about 210,000 clones, about 88% of them seen only once. The source material was peripheral blood. The receptors derive from a middle-aged man with acute or convalescent COVID-19. Both conserved end residues are part of each CDR3. Fields, in order: J gene, V gene, clone size, D gene, CDR3 length, CDR3 DNA, CDR3 protein. The D gene is left open where the match is weak. The size field is filled for only some rows; it gives once, few, many or a size class.

J gene: TRBJ1-5; V gene: TRBV10-3; clone size: once; D gene: -; CDR3 length: 14; CDR3 DNA: TGTGCCATCAGTGTTCCAGGGAACAATCAGCCCCAGCATTTT; CDR3 protein: CAISVPGNNQPQHF
J gene: TRBJ2-7; V gene: TRBV28; clone size: -; D gene: TRBD2; CDR3 length: 15; CDR3 DNA: TGTGCCAGCAATCGATTAGCGGGAGGGCCTTACGAGCAGTACTTC; CDR3 protein: CASNRLAGGPYEQYF
J gene: TRBJ2-4; V gene: TRBV28; clone size: -; D gene: TRBD2; CDR3 length: 16; CDR3 DNA: TGTGCCAGCAGTGGTCGGGGGGGCCGCCGATTTAACATTCAGTACTTC; CDR3 protein: CASSGRGGRRFNIQYF
J gene: TRBJ1-3; V gene: TRBV9; clone size: few; D gene: TRBD1; CDR3 length: 16; CDR3 DNA: TGTGCCAGCAGCGCCTTCACAGGGGGACTGGGAAACACCATATATTTT; CDR3 protein: CASSAFTGGLGNTIYF
J gene: TRBJ2-7; V gene: TRBV24-1; clone size: -; D gene: -; CDR3 length: 12; CDR3 DNA: TGTGCCACCAGTGGTCGAGGCTACGAGCAGTACTTC; CDR3 protein: CATSGRGYEQYF
J gene: TRBJ2-6; V gene: TRBV9; clone size: -; D gene: TRBD1; CDR3 length: 17; CDR3 DNA: TGTGCCAGCAGCGTAGCGAAGGACAGGGCTGGGGCCAACGTCCTGACTTTC; CDR3 protein: CASSVAKDRAGANVLTF
J gene: TRBJ2-7; V gene: TRBV7-2; clone size: -; D gene: TRBD1; CDR3 length: 14; CDR3 DNA: TGTGCCAGCAGCCCCGGGACAGGGGGCTACGAGCAGTACTTC; CDR3 protein: CASSPGTGGYEQYF
J gene: TRBJ1-6; V gene: TRBV3-1/TRBV3-2; clone size: -; D gene: -; CDR3 length: 13; CDR3 DNA: TGTGCCAGCAGCCCTTCTGAGGATTCACCCCTCCACTTT; CDR3 protein: CASSPSEDSPLHF
J gene: TRBJ2-6; V gene: TRBV13; clone size: once; D gene: -; CDR3 length: 14; CDR3 DNA: TGTGCCAGCAGCGGGGCAGCGGGGGCCAACGTCCTGACTTTC; CDR3 protein: CASSGAAGANVLTF
J gene: TRBJ1-2; V gene: TRBV27; clone size: -; D gene: TRBD1; CDR3 length: 15; CDR3 DNA: TGTGCCAGCAGTGGCGGGCTAGGGGGCGGCTATGGCTACACCTTC; CDR3 protein: CASSGGLGGGYGYTF
J gene: TRBJ2-7; V gene: TRBV6-2/TRBV6-3; clone size: -; D gene: -; CDR3 length: 13; CDR3 DNA: TGTGCCAGCAGTTACTCTTATAGCTACGAGCAGTACTTC; CDR3 protein: CASSYSYSYEQYF
J gene: TRBJ2-3; V gene: TRBV19; clone size: -; D gene: -; CDR3 length: 14; CDR3 DNA: TGTGCCAGTAGGGTACCCATTGCCGGGGATACGCAGTATTTT; CDR3 protein: CASRVPIAGDTQYF
J gene: TRBJ1-5; V gene: TRBV6-5; clone size: -; D gene: TRBD1; CDR3 length: 13; CDR3 DNA: TGTGCCAGCAGTAGACAGGGGGTAGAGCCCCAGCATTTT; CDR3 protein: CASSRQGVEPQHF
J gene: TRBJ2-7; V gene: TRBV10-3; clone size: -; D gene: TRBD1; CDR3 length: 15; CDR3 DNA: TGTGCCATCAGTGGCCGGACAGGGTCTTACTACGAGCAGTACTTC; CDR3 protein: CAISGRTGSYYEQYF
J gene: TRBJ2-1; V gene: TRBV2; clone size: -; D gene: TRBD2; CDR3 length: 16; CDR3 DNA: TGTGCCAGCAACTCCGGGGGGGGTTGGTCCTACAATGAGCAGTTCTTC; CDR3 protein: CASNSGGGWSYNEQFF
J gene: TRBJ2-5; V gene: TRBV11-2; clone size: -; D gene: TRBD2; CDR3 length: 15; CDR3 DNA: TGTGCCAGCAGGAGGGAGGGAGAAAACCAAGAGACCCAGTACTTC; CDR3 protein: CASRREGENQETQYF
J gene: TRBJ2-7; V gene: TRBV28; clone size: -; D gene: TRBD2; CDR3 length: 16; CDR3 DNA: TGTGCCAGCAGTTTAGCTACTAGCGGGAGCTCCTACGAGCAGTACTTC; CDR3 protein: CASSLATSGSSYEQYF
J gene: TRBJ2-1; V gene: TRBV5-1; clone size: -; D gene: TRBD2; CDR3 length: 17; CDR3 DNA: TGCGCCAGCAGCAGGATGGTGGGGGGGAGCTCCTACAATGAGCAGTTCTTC; CDR3 protein: CASSRMVGGSSYNEQFF
J gene: TRBJ2-3; V gene: TRBV11-1; clone size: -; D gene: -; CDR3 length: 13; CDR3 DNA: TGTGCCAGCAGGCGGGGCGCCACAGATACGCAGTATTTT; CDR3 protein: CASRRGATDTQYF
J gene: TRBJ2-3; V gene: TRBV27; clone size: once; D gene: TRBD2; CDR3 length: 17; CDR3 DNA: TGTGCCAGCAGTTTATCGGGGGGGGATCGTTTCCCAGATACGCAGTATTTT; CDR3 protein: CASSLSGGDRFPDTQYF
J gene: TRBJ2-3; V gene: TRBV9; clone size: -; D gene: -; CDR3 length: 15; CDR3 DNA: TGTGCCAGCAGCGTAAAGTCGGGATGGGCAGATACGCAGTATTTT; CDR3 protein: CASSVKSGWADTQYF
J gene: TRBJ2-7; V gene: TRBV27; clone size: -; D gene: -; CDR3 length: 13; CDR3 DNA: TGTGCCAGCAGTTTAAGGCAGGGTGGCGAGCAGTACTTC; CDR3 protein: CASSLRQGGEQYF
J gene: TRBJ2-7; V gene: TRBV28; clone size: -; D gene: TRBD1; CDR3 length: 13; CDR3 DNA: TGTGCCAGCACCCGGACAGGGGGTTACGAGCAGTACTTC; CDR3 protein: CASTRTGGYEQYF
J gene: TRBJ1-5; V gene: TRBV3-1/TRBV3-2; clone size: -; D gene: -; CDR3 length: 12; CDR3 DNA: TGTGCCAGCAGCACAGGGTACCAGCCCCAGCATTTT; CDR3 protein: CASSTGYQPQHF
J gene: TRBJ1-1; V gene: TRBV11-2; clone size: -; D gene: TRBD1; CDR3 length: 17; CDR3 DNA: TGTGCCAGCAGCTTAGGAGGACAGGGGGCGTGGAACACTGAAGCTTTCTTT; CDR3 protein: CASSLGGQGAWNTEAFF
J gene: TRBJ1-6; V gene: TRBV9; clone size: -; D gene: -; CDR3 length: 16; CDR3 DNA: TGTGCCAGCAGCGGGGTGGCGGGGGCTTCCAATTCACCCCTCCACTTT; CDR3 protein: CASSGVAGASNSPLHF
J gene: TRBJ2-7; V gene: TRBV6-2/TRBV6-3; clone size: -; D gene: TRBD2; CDR3 length: 18; CDR3 DNA: TGTGCCAGCAGTTACGGCGGACTAGCGATTAGGAGCTCCTACGAGCAGTACTTC; CDR3 protein: CASSYGGLAIRSSYEQYF
J gene: TRBJ1-4; V gene: TRBV20-1; clone size: -; D gene: TRBD1; CDR3 length: 11; CDR3 DNA: TGCAGTGCGCTGACAGGGGCAAAACTGTTTTTT; CDR3 protein: CSALTGAKLFF
J gene: TRBJ2-2; V gene: TRBV2; clone size: -; D gene: TRBD2; CDR3 length: 17; CDR3 DNA: TGTGCCAGCAGTTCACCGAGCGGGGGCGAGAACACCGGGGAGCTGTTTTTT; CDR3 protein: CASSSPSGGENTGELFF
J gene: TRBJ2-3; V gene: TRBV5-1; clone size: -; D gene: TRBD2; CDR3 length: 15; CDR3 DNA: TGCGCCAGCAGCTTGGCGGGACTAGGTATAGATACGCAGTATTTT; CDR3 protein: CASSLAGLGIDTQYF
J gene: TRBJ2-1; V gene: TRBV28; clone size: few; D gene: -; CDR3 length: 15; CDR3 DNA: TGTGCCAGCAGTTTGGTGGGAGAGGGCTACAATGAGCAGTTCTTC; CDR3 protein: CASSLVGEGYNEQFF
J gene: TRBJ1-1; V gene: TRBV24-1; clone size: -; D gene: TRBD1; CDR3 length: 13; CDR3 DNA: TGTGCCACCAGTGTAACAGGGGGCACTGAAGCTTTCTTT; CDR3 protein: CATSVTGGTEAFF
J gene: TRBJ2-1; V gene: TRBV30; clone size: -; D gene: TRBD1; CDR3 length: 14; CDR3 DNA: TGTGCCTGGAGGGACAGGGGACGGCAAAATGAGCAGTTCTTC; CDR3 protein: CAWRDRGRQNEQFF
J gene: TRBJ2-7; V gene: TRBV29-1; clone size: once; D gene: TRBD2; CDR3 length: 14; CDR3 DNA: TGCAGCGCCCGGGGGGGGGACACCTCCTACGAGCAGTACTTC; CDR3 protein: CSARGGDTSYEQYF
J gene: TRBJ2-1; V gene: TRBV10-1; clone size: -; D gene: TRBD2; CDR3 length: 16; CDR3 DNA: TGCGCCAGCAGTGGCCAGCGGGGCACCAGGTACAATGAGCAGTTCTTC; CDR3 protein: CASSGQRGTRYNEQFF
J gene: TRBJ1-5; V gene: TRBV19; clone size: once; D gene: TRBD1; CDR3 length: 14; CDR3 DNA: TGTGCCAGTAGAACAGGGGGCGCAGGACAGCCCCAGCATTTT; CDR3 protein: CASRTGGAGQPQHF
J gene: TRBJ2-2; V gene: TRBV18; clone size: -; D gene: -; CDR3 length: 17; CDR3 DNA: TGTGCCAGCTCCCCCAACATGGGGGCAACGAACACCGGGGAGCTGTTTTTT; CDR3 protein: CASSPNMGATNTGELFF
J gene: TRBJ2-7; V gene: TRBV9; clone size: -; D gene: -; CDR3 length: 15; CDR3 DNA: TGTGCCAGCAGCCATCGGTGGACACCACCCTACGAGCAGTACTTC; CDR3 protein: CASSHRWTPPYEQYF
J gene: TRBJ2-5; V gene: TRBV2; clone size: -; D gene: TRBD2; CDR3 length: 15; CDR3 DNA: TGTGCCAGCAGTTGGACTAGCGGGGGCCTGGAGACCCAGTACTTC; CDR3 protein: CASSWTSGGLETQYF
J gene: TRBJ2-7; V gene: TRBV30; clone size: -; D gene: TRBD1; CDR3 length: 12; CDR3 DNA: TGTGCCTGGTCTGGACAGGGGGTCGAGCAGTACTTC; CDR3 protein: CAWSGQGVEQYF
J gene: TRBJ1-6; V gene: TRBV19; clone size: -; D gene: -; CDR3 length: 16; CDR3 DNA: TGTGCCAGTGGGCTCGGACAGCCCTACTCGGATTCACCCCTCCACTTT; CDR3 protein: CASGLGQPYSDSPLHF
J gene: TRBJ1-2; V gene: TRBV9; clone size: -; D gene: TRBD1; CDR3 length: 12; CDR3 DNA: TGTGCCAGCAGGGGGACAGGCTATGGCTACACCTTC; CDR3 protein: CASRGTGYGYTF
J gene: TRBJ1-5; V gene: TRBV5-6; clone size: -; D gene: -; CDR3 length: 15; CDR3 DNA: TGTGCCAGCAGCTTCTGGGGGGTCGGGTATCAGCCCCAGCATTTT; CDR3 protein: CASSFWGVGYQPQHF
J gene: TRBJ2-5; V gene: TRBV5-6; clone size: -; D gene: TRBD1; CDR3 length: 15; CDR3 DNA: TGTGCCAGCAGCCAAACCGGGACAGGGGTGGAGACCCAGTACTTC; CDR3 protein: CASSQTGTGVETQYF
J gene: TRBJ2-5; V gene: TRBV29-1; clone size: -; D gene: -; CDR3 length: 10; CDR3 DNA: TGCAGCGTTGCTCAAGAGACCCAGTACTTC; CDR3 protein: CSVAQETQYF
J gene: TRBJ2-7; V gene: TRBV18; clone size: -; D gene: -; CDR3 length: 17; CDR3 DNA: TGTGCCAGCTCACCATTGTCCGGGGTCCAGAACTCCTACGAGCAGTACTTC; CDR3 protein: CASSPLSGVQNSYEQYF
J gene: TRBJ2-7; V gene: TRBV21-1; clone size: -; D gene: -; CDR3 length: 13; CDR3 DNA: TGTGCCAGCAGCGTCCGGGACAGTCTCGAGCAGTACTTC; CDR3 protein: CASSVRDSLEQYF
J gene: TRBJ1-4; V gene: TRBV6-1; clone size: -; D gene: -; CDR3 length: 20; CDR3 DNA: TGTGCCAGCAGTGACAGGGGAGGGTATTTCGTTAATTATTTAGATGAAAAACTGTTTTTT; CDR3 protein: CASSDRGGYFVNYLDEKLFF
J gene: TRBJ2-4; V gene: TRBV25-1; clone size: -; D gene: -; CDR3 length: 11; CDR3 DNA: TGTGCCAGCAGTTACCTGACAGAACAGTACTTC; CDR3 protein: CASSYLTEQYF
J gene: TRBJ2-5; V gene: TRBV29-1; clone size: -; D gene: TRBD2; CDR3 length: 13; CDR3 DNA: TGCAGCGTCGCGACTAGCGCAGCAGAGACCCAGTACTTC; CDR3 protein: CSVATSAAETQYF
J gene: TRBJ2-5; V gene: TRBV9; clone size: -; D gene: -; CDR3 length: 13; CDR3 DNA: TGTGCCAGCAGCGAGTGGGCCAGGGAAACCCAGTACTTC; CDR3 protein: CASSEWARETQYF
J gene: TRBJ2-1; V gene: TRBV6-2/TRBV6-3; clone size: -; D gene: TRBD2; CDR3 length: 20; CDR3 DNA: TGTGCCAGCAGTTACGCTCCGGGACTAGCGGGTCTGAGCTCCTACAATGAGCAGTTCTTC; CDR3 protein: CASSYAPGLAGLSSYNEQFF
J gene: TRBJ2-3; V gene: TRBV27; clone size: -; D gene: TRBD2; CDR3 length: 18; CDR3 DNA: TGTGCCAGCAGTTGGATCTCACTAGCGGGAGGGGTGACAGATACGCAGTATTTT; CDR3 protein: CASSWISLAGGVTDTQYF